Following are 29 T cell receptor beta chains from one sample sequenced in a study of T cells in Graves' hyperthyroidism and ophthalmopathy. From RNA transcripts, TCR beta CDR3 regions were amplified. A first-round RT-PCR of the TCR CDR3 used the HTBI primer set. TCRdb reanalysed the multiplex PCR reads using MiXCR and keeps one entry per CDR3 protein. The sample yields 93,000 or so distinct CDR3 sequences, 45% to 50% seen once. What was sequenced was blood. These receptors all come from a middle-aged man with Graves' hyperthyroidism.

This clonotype was observed at least ten times. Possible read error: a much larger clone is one base away. The V and J genes are TRBV7-9 and TRBJ2-3, with a possible D match to TRBD1 (5 bases). Germline lookup yields CDR1 SEHNR and CDR2 FQNEAQ (reference sequence). This CDR3 region has 13 residues. CDR3 nucleotides: TGTGCCAGCAGATCGACAGCTACAGATACGCGGTATTTT. Protein sequence: CASRSTATDTRYF. The complete variable domain, with remaining parts taken from reference TRBV7-9 and TRBJ2-3, reads DTGVSQNPRHKITKRGQNVTFRCDPISEHNRLYWYRQTLGQGPEFLTYFQNEAQLEKSRLLSDRFSAERPKGSFSTLEIQRTEQGDSAMYLCASRSTATDTRYFGPGTRLTVL.

This clonotype was counted many times. The rearrangement uses TRBV19 and TRBJ1-6, with a possible D match to TRBD1 (5 bases). The CDR3 extends over 15 amino acids. The V gene's germline CDR1 is LNHDA and CDR2 SQIVND (reference sequence). Trimming stripped 1 base from V and 7 bases from J, with 11 bases between. CDR3 residues: CASSIARAPNSPLHF. In DNA form, the CDR3 reads TGTGCCAGTAGTATAGCCAGGGCGCCAAATTCACCCCTCCACTTT.

This clonotype was picked up one time. The CDR3 is CASSYTGTPSNQPQHF. For the CDR3, the DNA is TGTGCCAGCAGCTACACCGGGACGCCTAGCAATCAGCCCCAGCATTTT. The gene calls are TRBV11-2 and TRBJ1-5; D is perhaps TRBD1 (5 bases). The V and J ends lost 4 bases and 0 bases respectively, with 13 bases between them. The germline V gene has CDR1 SGHAT and CDR2 FQNNGV. This CDR3 spans 16 amino acids.

On this clonotype itself: One junction end disagrees with the germline gene, perhaps due to a read error. The V and J genes are TRBV24-1 and TRBJ1-2; D may be TRBD1 (5 bases). Germline CDR1 reads KGHDR; CDR2 reads SFDVKD. CDR3 length: 14 amino acids. In DNA form, the CDR3 reads TGTGCGACCAGCCCTGGGGCAGTTAACTATGGCTACACCTTC. This codes for CATSPGAVNYGYTF.

This clonotype was seen at least ten times. This chain links TRBV5-1 with TRBJ2-2; D unresolved. The CDR3 consists of 15 residues. Germline V gene data show CDR1 as SGHRS and CDR2 as YFSETQ. Trimming stripped 5 bases from V and 2 bases from J, with 13 bases between. This chain's CDR3 is CASSAYSANTGELFF. The CDR3 nucleotides read TGCGCCAGCAGTGCGTACTCAGCAAACACCGGGGAGCTGTTTTTT.

This clonotype was seen many times. The gene calls are TRBV2 and TRBJ1-1; D gene uncertain. CDR3 length equals 11 residues. V was pared by 8 bases and J by 0 bases, with 4 bases between. Germline values: CDR1 SNHLY, CDR2 FYNNEI. CDR3 in amino acids: CASVMNTEAFF. CDR3 nucleotides: TGTGCCAGCGTAATGAACACTGAAGCTTTCTTT.

In regard to this clonotype: No conserved phenylalanine or tryptophan ends this CDR3, so it is likely a read error. V gene TRBV7-3 combines with J gene TRBJ2-6; no clear D gene. V was trimmed by 5 bases and J by 0 bases, leaving 8 bases between them. CDR3 length: 15 amino acids. Germline V CDR1 and CDR2: SGHTA, FQGTGA. The CDR3 here is CASSLSNSGANVLTS. CDR3 in DNA: TGTGCCAGCAGCCTATCTAACTCTGGGGCCAACGTCCTGACTTCC.

This clonotype was seen many times. V is TRBV5-5 and J is TRBJ1-1, with TRBD1 as a possible D gene (5 bases). Germline V lookup: CDR1 SGHKS, CDR2 YYEKEE (reference sequence). The germline V and J ends were trimmed by 1 base and 1 base, with 17 bases remaining between them. The CDR3 contains 17 residues. The CDR3 nucleotides read TGTGCCAGCAGCTTGAGAGCGGGGCAAGGGCCGAACACTGAAGCTTTCTTT. Translating gives CASSLRAGQGPNTEAFF. The full variable domain, rest sourced from reference TRBV5-5 and TRBJ1-1, is DAGVTQSPTHLIKTRGQQVTLRCSPISGHKSVSWYQQVLGQGPQFIFQYYEKEERGRGNFPDRFSARQFPNYSSELNVNALLLGDSALYLCASSLRAGQGPNTEAFFGQGTRLTVV.

The rearrangement joins TRBV7-6 to TRBJ1-2, with 9 bases aligning to TRBD1. J lost 6 bases, V lost 1 base, and 9 bases had no gene match. This CDR3 spans 16 amino acids. Germline assignment: CDR1 SGHVS and CDR2 FNYEAQ. The CDR3 DNA sequence: TGTGCCAGCAGCTTAGGGGGACAGGGAGGGAGGAATGGCTACACCTTC. Translated: CASSLGGQGGRNGYTF.

With respect to this clonotype: Germline and junction disagree at one end, which may indicate a read error. The CDR3 nucleotides are TGCGCCGGCAGTACGCGAGGGTCGAACACTGAAGCTTTCTTT. Protein sequence: CAGSTRGSNTEAFF. The V call is TRBV2, the J call TRBJ1-1; D gene ambiguous. This CDR3 contains 14 residues. Germline V gene data show CDR1 as SNHLY and CDR2 as FYNNEI.

The table lists this clonotype with many counts. The gene calls are TRBV19 and TRBJ2-3; D possibly corresponds to TRBD2 (6 bases). From germline, CDR1 is LNHDA and CDR2 SQIVND (reference sequence). Trimming left V 10 bases short and J 0 bases short, with 17 bases between. The CDR3 extends over 15 amino acids. The CDR3 reads CATLSHSGSTDTQYF. CDR3 DNA: TGTGCCACCCTGTCACATAGCGGAAGCACAGATACGCAGTATTTT.

About this clonotype itself: Since the CDR3 does not end with the conserved phenylalanine or tryptophan, this likely comes from a read error. No DNA is shown, since the ends of the CDR3 on it are uncertain; the CDR3 is the one TCRdb lists. The chain is built from TRBV20-1 and TRBJ1-1; the table's D call of TRBD1 was not tested on the DNA. From germline, CDR1 is DFQATT and CDR2 SNEGSKA (reference sequence). The CDR3 is 14 amino acids long, termini counted. The CDR3 sequence is CSASGGGVNTEAFL.

The CDR3 reads CASSKPGQIYNSPLHF. CDR3 DNA: TGTGCCAGCAGTAAGCCAGGACAGATCTATAATTCACCCCTCCACTTT. This chain joins TRBV27 and TRBJ1-6; possible D gene TRBD1, 6 bases. Germline loops: CDR1 MNHEY, CDR2 SMNVEV (reference sequence). Trimming left V 5 bases short and J 3 bases short, with 14 bases between. This CDR3 contains 16 residues.

Relative to its sample, this clonotype is medium-sized. The rearrangement uses TRBV29-1 and TRBJ2-5, with D perhaps TRBD2 (5 bases). The CDR3 has 10 residues. V shed 6 bases and J shed 4 bases, with 6 bases lying between them. Germline CDR1 is SQVTM and CDR2 is ANQGSEA. DNA of the CDR3: TGCAGCGTCGCGGGAGAGACCCAGTACTTC. Translating gives CSVAGETQYF.

With regard to this clonotype: At one boundary the junction diverges from the germline segment, which might be a read error. The V gene is TRBV28, the J gene TRBJ1-3; D is ambiguous. This CDR3 is built from 14 residues. Germline loops: CDR1 MDHEN, CDR2 SYDVKM. The CDR3 sequence is CASSLNIAGNAIYF. Here the CDR3 DNA reads TGTGCCAGCAGTTTAAACATTGCTGGAAACGCCATATATTTT.

In its sample, this clonotype is medium-sized. The chain couples TRBV29-1 to TRBJ2-1; D unresolved. The V gene's germline CDR1 is SQVTM and CDR2 ANQGSEA. This CDR3 comprises 10 residues. Trimming removed 6 bases at V and 8 bases at J, with 8 bases between. The CDR3 region has the DNA TGCAGCGTCGGGTCTTATGAGCAGTTCTTC. This codes for CSVGSYEQFF.

This clonotype appeared many times. The CDR3 spells CASTLGGGGYGYTF. The CDR3 DNA reads as TGTGCCAGCACCTTGGGGGGGGGCGGATATGGCTACACCTTC. V usage is TRBV6-6 and J usage is TRBJ1-2; D perhaps matches TRBD1 (6 bases). V lost 7 bases and J lost 5, with 17 bases in between. CDR3 length equals 14 residues. CDR1 MNHNY and CDR2 SVGAGI come from the germline V gene (reference sequence).

This clonotype occurred many times. V and J are TRBV2 and TRBJ2-5; TRBD2 matches at 9 bases. V gave up 5 bases and J gave up 5 bases; unmatched junction bases: 9. CDR1 SNHLY and CDR2 FYNNEI come from the germline V gene. The CDR3 runs 15 residues. The CDR3 spells CASSLIAGAGETQYF. CDR3 in DNA: TGTGCCAGCAGTTTAATAGCGGGAGCGGGGGAGACCCAGTACTTC.

CDR3 DNA: TGTGCCAGCAGCTTAGCCAGCAGCTTTAGCGGGAACACTGAAGCTTTCTTT. Protein: CASSLASSFSGNTEAFF. The V and J genes are TRBV7-9 and TRBJ1-1, with D unresolved. Germline CDR1 is SEHNR and CDR2 is FQNEAQ (reference sequence). Trimming removed 0 bases from V and 1 base from J, with 15 bases in between. The CDR3 has 17 residues.

This clonotype was seen just once. This chain joins TRBV7-2 and TRBJ2-5; D gene unclear. Germline-derived CDR1 and CDR2 are SGHTA and FQGNSA. CDR3 length: 13 residues. Trimming shortened V by 1 base and J by 5 bases, and 8 bases separated the two germline ends. The CDR3 DNA follows: TGTGCCAGCAGCTTAGGGCCCAGGGAGACCCAGTACTTC. The encoded protein is CASSLGPRETQYF.

This clonotype was observed at least ten times. This chain uses TRBV6-5 with TRBJ1-1, with D perhaps TRBD1 (5 bases). Germline V CDR1 and CDR2: MNHEY, SVGAGI. Trimming stripped 4 bases from V and 5 bases from J, with 14 bases between. This CDR3 comprises 14 residues. CDR3 coding DNA: TGTGCCAGCAGTTCTTCAGGGTGGTGGACTGAAGCTTTCTTT. Translated: CASSSSGWWTEAFF.

Concerning this clonotype itself: This clone may be a read error of a much larger clone one base away. The gene calls are TRBV7-2 and TRBJ2-3, with TRBD1 matching over 7 bases. J was trimmed by 4 bases and V by 5 bases; bases with no gene match: 12. This CDR3 has 16 amino acids. Germline-derived CDR1 and CDR2 are SGHTA and FQGNSA. This chain's CDR3 is CASSPLEGAGSDTQYF. The CDR3 region has the DNA TGTGCCAGCAGCCCGTTAGAGGGGGCCGGGTCAGATACGCAGTATTTT.

Remarks on this clonotype: Compared with germline, one end of the junction differs, possibly owing to a read error. The V call is TRBV12-3 or TRBV12-4, the J call TRBJ1-4, with D possibly TRBD1 on 6 matching bases. The CDR3 runs 14 residues. CDR3 bases: TGTGCCAGCAGTTTAGGTGGGGGGCCTGAAAAGCTGTTTTTT. It is translated as CASSLGGGPEKLFF.

This clonotype was counted ten times or more. The V and J genes are TRBV5-8 and TRBJ2-7; 11 nucleotides agree with TRBD1. CDR1 is SGHTS, CDR2 YDEGEE, per germline. This CDR3 region has 15 residues. J was trimmed by 1 base and V by 3 bases; bases with no gene match: 3. The CDR3 region has the DNA TGTGCCAGCAGCTCCGGGACAGGGGGATCCTACGAGCAGTACTTC. The encoded protein is CASSSGTGGSYEQYF.

This clonotype has a single count. The chain links TRBV6-5 to TRBJ1-2; D unclear. The V and J ends lost 5 bases and 8 bases respectively, with 6 bases between them. There are 10 residues in the CDR3. Germline CDR1 reads MNHEY; CDR2 reads SVGAGI. This CDR3 is CASSEGGYTF. For the CDR3, the DNA is TGTGCCAGCAGTGAAGGAGGCTACACCTTC.

The J gene is TRBJ2-2, the V gene TRBV5-1; no clear D. Germline CDR1 SGHRS, CDR2 YFSETQ. This CDR3 spans 12 amino acids. Trimming left V 0 bases short and J 10 bases short, with 7 bases between. CDR3 sequence (DNA): TGCGCCAGCAGCTTGGGGCAGCCGGAGCTGTTTTTT. This encodes CASSLGQPELFF.

This clonotype was seen repeatedly, ten times or more. The chain recombines TRBV29-1 with TRBJ2-3, with a possible D match to TRBD1 (5 bases). The germline CDR1 and CDR2 sequences are SQVTM and ANQGSEA. The CDR3 is 12 amino acids. With 6 bases removed from V and 3 bases from J, the gap between germline ends came to 10 bases. The DNA of the CDR3 is TGCAGCGTGCCGACAGCGACAGATACGCAGTATTTT. Translation gives CSVPTATDTQYF.

In the case of this clonotype: Germline is not matched at one junction end, which may reflect a read error. The chain has TRBV7-2 and TRBJ2-2; possible D gene TRBD2, 7 bases. The CDR3 covers 16 residues. Germline loops: CDR1 SGHTA, CDR2 FQGNSA. CDR3 protein: CASSLVGGANIGELFF. In nucleotides, the CDR3 is TGTGCCAGCAGCTTAGTGGGGGGGGCGAACATCGGGGAGCTGTTTTTT.

The sample holds many counts of this clonotype. The genes are TRBV7-8 and TRBJ2-5; 11 bases fit TRBD2. Germline CDR1 is SGHVS and CDR2 is FQNEAQ. V lost 5 bases to trimming and J lost 5 bases; unmatched junction nucleotides: 10. The CDR3 spans 16 residues. The CDR3 region is CASSLLAGGREETQYF. In DNA form, the CDR3 reads TGTGCCAGCAGCCTCCTAGCGGGGGGCCGGGAGGAGACCCAGTACTTC.